This T cell receptor beta chain derives from a study of cytomegalovirus exposure and HLA in healthy donors (dated by TCRdb to about 2017). As for the study more broadly: An earlier analysis of roughly 630 of the donors reported approximately 270 Gb of sequence data and roughly 110 million unique TCR beta sequences from roughly 200 million T cells. Approximately 310 gigabases of sequencing data and 80 million or so unique TCR sequences were included in an early release covering about 700 HLA-typed donors. Among the roughly 400 genotyped donors, more than 70% belonged to the genetic ancestry cluster associated with self-reported Caucasian donors. The study aimed to test whether signatures of past pathogen exposure could be identified by cataloging public T cell receptors. The study used immunosequencing to profile the T cell repertoires of approximately 630 subjects and linked those repertoires to cytomegalovirus serostatus. In addition to the first cohort of 500 to 850 subjects, a separate validation cohort of around 110 different subjects was used. To predict cytomegalovirus infection status, the study combined high-throughput TCR immunosequencing, statistical association of individual TCRs with disease status, and machine learning. In a later analysis, previously published TCR beta repertoires from some 640 donors were re-analyzed and high-resolution HLA genotyping was added so that TCR occurrence patterns could be studied. Rather than using new phenotypic data, the later analysis identified candidate immune exposures from TCR beta sequences and from how often those sequences occurred across donors. In an earlier analysis of about 590 of the donors, high-throughput TCR beta sequencing was used to judge whether each TCR beta V gene segment behaved as functional or pseudogenic. Donor age, sex, ethnicity and CMV serostatus were compiled alongside the repertoire data. In a later genetic analysis, genome-wide SNP genotypes for about 55% of the roughly 700 donors were used, and that subset was treated as a discovery cohort. All discovery cohort repertoires had been generated using a single sequencing platform. Both class I and class II loci were covered by HLA typing, at four-digit resolution. Typing coverage varied by locus: 629-630 donors for A, B, C, DRB1 and DQB1; around 560 for DQA1; some 610 for DPA1; more than 450 for DPB1. Several DR-DQ haplotypes were handled as single units for association and clustering because linkage in the cohort was strong. On average, roughly 240,000 unique TCR beta nucleotide sequences were sequenced per donor among more than 350 genotyped donors of the cohort, with 15% to 20% of those sequences being non-productive. On the study overall, not on this receptor specifically: Roughly uniform sequencing depth across donors was assumed in presence/absence analyses, although this assumption may not hold. Approximately 18 rarely observed V segments, including chromosome 9 orphons, were excluded from the earlier analysis of 550 to 700 of the donors because counts were too low. Assigning TCR associations to individual alleles was difficult when HLA alleles, especially DR and DQ, strongly co-occurred. V-gene and J-gene trimming of TCR beta chains was associated with a missense DCLRE1C variant in a later genetic analysis, and the association was replicated in an independent cohort. A further reported finding was that TCR beta sequences accurately predicted the HLA-A and HLA-B alleles for most subjects in the first cohort. For the cohort, immune exposure information was limited to CMV serostatus. In a later analysis, HLA-associated TCR beta chains were found to be more clonally expanded and to have lower generation probabilities than equally common non-associated chains. The classifier was reported to diagnose cytomegalovirus status with high specificity and sensitivity in both the original and validation cohorts. The study listed 150 to 200 TCR beta chains as associated with cytomegalovirus. In vitro tests confirmed that a few of the cytomegalovirus-associated TCR beta chains recognize cytomegalovirus antigens. This cohort had only TCR beta chains sequenced, and the lack of alpha or paired-chain data limited which features could be detected. The authors suggested that the approach could potentially be extended to other disease states and immunological phenotypes. In an earlier analysis of fewer than 750 of the donors, most TCR beta V segments were observed in productive rearrangements about 87% or about 30% of the time, broadly matching IMGT annotations. In a later genetic analysis, fewer N-insertions in productive TCRs were reported among donors in an Asian-associated ancestry cluster than the 666-donor mean. Some IMGT-functional V segments, including TRBV6-2 and TRBV6-3, could not be told apart with the 87-base-pair reads, so those segments were excluded. A group of highly shared sequence variants was considered likely to be a technical artifact of the sequencing pipeline. Several of the top co-occurrence clusters appeared to be linked to parvovirus B19, influenza, CMV and Epstein-Barr virus, according to a later analysis. Linkage disequilibrium might explain the correlated functional status among segregating V segments, but an unknown experimental factor could not be ruled out. A later analysis found that TCR association rates varied across HLA loci, with DRB1 alleles showing the most associated TCRs and HLA-C alleles the fewest. According to a later analysis, most CMV-associated TCR beta chains appeared to be HLA-restricted, and the HLA associations seemed to be driven largely by CMV exposure. HLA typing was unavailable for some donors at each locus, so association tests used only the typed subset. Across donors, most TCR sequences were observed very rarely, whereas some public TCRs were present in many individuals. In a later analysis, more than 15,000 TCR beta sequences were associated with specific HLA alleles at a false discovery rate of 0.05.

There are a few counts of this clone. This receptor's antigen is unknown. No per-base quality is available; no much larger clone lies one base away. Trimming takes 4 bases off V and 5 bases off J; junction bases not matched to a gene: 2. The CDR3 sequence holds 14 residues, the cysteine and phenylalanine included. This entry keeps only the CDR3 DNA: 42 bases, framed from base 1. Per the germline V gene, ENHRY is the CDR1 and SYGVKD is the CDR2. The library was built by means of the immunoSEQ multiplex PCR assay. For the multiplex PCR, a mixture combining 60 forward primers for TCR Vbeta segments and 13 reverse primers for TCR Jbeta segments was used. Amplification of the CDR3 region of rearranged TCR beta genes was performed with a multiplex PCR assay on genomic DNA. Amplified TCR beta libraries were sequenced as 87-base-pair reads on the Illumina HiSeq System. Concerning the study's data processing: A later analysis tallied around 82 million unique TCR beta chains across the 640 or so repertoires, and around 9.9 million of those chains were shared by two or more donors. Raw reads were error-corrected and collapsed into unique sequences by a nearest-neighbor algorithm in which closely related sequences were merged to remove PCR and sequencing errors. To assign V, D and J gene segments, CDR3 sequences were aligned to IMGT reference sequences. For a sequence to be retained, a match of at least six nucleotides to both a V gene segment and a J gene segment was required. Rearrangements were classified as productive when the CDR3 lacked stop codons and remained in frame with V and J, and all other rearrangements were classified as non-productive. CDR3 was defined by IMGT convention, running from the second conserved V-encoded cysteine to the conserved J-encoded phenylalanine. The earlier analysis of some 600 of the donors excluded sequences that lacked an unambiguous match to a single V gene segment. In an earlier analysis of about 590 of the donors, a V segment was called functional when productive rearrangements were above 56.7%, and segregating when the standard deviation between donors exceeded 5%. A statistical classification framework was built to diagnose cytomegalovirus status from the catalog of TCR beta chain sequences. In a later analysis, V and J genes were assigned by comparing TCR nucleotide sequences against IMGT/GENE-DB human TR gene sequences. Using the TCRdist pipeline, a later analysis assigned CDR3 sequences along with most-parsimonious VDJ recombination scenarios. In a later analysis, each TCR beta chain was defined by its CDR3 amino acid sequence together with its V-gene family, and reads without a unique V-gene family were excluded. To address suspected cross-contamination and a sequencing artifact, a later analysis removed 550 to 750 highly shared, low-generation-probability nucleotide sequences. In a later analysis, a clonal expansion index for each public chain was calculated from normalized within-repertoire ranks of inferred template counts. In a later analysis, generation probabilities were computed using a VDJ recombination model fitted to out-of-frame rearrangements, and the results were checked against IGoR. In a later analysis, TCR-TCR, TCR-HLA and TCR-CMV co-occurrence was scored with hypergeometric tests, and a repertoire-size bias correction was applied to TCR pairs. False discovery rates were estimated in a later analysis by permuting HLA or CMV assignments 20 times. A later analysis grouped co-occurring TCRs with DBSCAN, adding TCRdist sequence similarity when clustering within HLA-allele-positive subsets. Repertoires with fewer than 30,000 or more than 120,000 public chains, plus five repertoires with anomalous nucleotide sharing, were excluded from co-occurrence clustering. TCRdb mirrors the immuneACCESS table, restricted to in-frame sequences. Some clones are absent from its copies; in checked studies, under half trace to an unresolved V gene, and the reason for the others is unknown. The DNA was the basis for D and trimming; V, J and clone size are from that table. The sample profile shows roughly 200,000 clones; 76% of them were found once. Of the sample, 0.63% falls within the top ten clones.

The cohort consisted of hundreds of healthy bone marrow donors. All cohort members were sampled while nominally healthy, although unrecorded immune exposures were likely present. The donor was CMV seronegative and belonged to the group of around 400 seronegative cohort members. Every donor gave a peripheral blood sample, and the peripheral blood mononuclear cells from that sample were used for TCR beta sequencing. The Qiagen DNeasy Blood Extraction Kit was used to extract genomic DNA from the blood cell samples. The chain employs TRBV10-3 and TRBJ2-3, with 11 middle bases fitting TRBD2. The clonotype comes from a young man in good health and CMV-seronegative. The sequenced sample was PBMCs. Read as DNA, the sequence is TGTGCCATCAGTGGGGGACTAGCGGTAGATACGCAGTATTTT. It translates as CAISGGLAVDTQYF.